Listed below are T cell receptor beta chains from one sample, sequenced in a study of neurological immune-mediated disorders. In TCRdb, the 5' RACE reads were re-called with MiXCR into one record per CDR3 protein. The table shows about 55,000 distinct CDR3 sequences, with around 4% occurring only once. Sequenced input: PBMCs. These receptors were collected from a man between 60 and 75 years old with multiple sclerosis. Both conserved end residues are part of each CDR3. D genes are given only for firm matches. Rows may omit the clone size; those that give it use once, few, many or a size class.

d_call: TRBD1
clone_size: .
j_call: TRBJ2-1
v_call: TRBV9
cdr3_length: 14
cdr3_aa: CASSEGTANNEQFF
cdr3_nt: TGTGCCAGCAGCGAGGGGACAGCCAACAATGAGCAGTTCTTC

d_call: TRBD1
clone_size: medium-sized
j_call: TRBJ1-6
v_call: TRBV12-3/TRBV12-4
cdr3_length: 17
cdr3_aa: CASNIHILGQGNSPLHF
cdr3_nt: TGTGCCAGCAACATACATATTTTGGGACAGGGGAATTCACCCCTCCACTTT

d_call: TRBD2
clone_size: many
j_call: TRBJ2-5
v_call: TRBV9
cdr3_length: 17
cdr3_aa: CASSVDLSGGTQETQYF
cdr3_nt: TGTGCCAGCAGCGTAGATCTTAGCGGGGGGACACAAGAGACCCAGTACTTC

d_call: TRBD1
clone_size: .
j_call: TRBJ2-1
v_call: TRBV11-2
cdr3_length: 14
cdr3_aa: CASEAGTGDNEQFF
cdr3_nt: TGTGCCAGCGAGGCCGGGACAGGGGACAATGAGCAGTTCTTC

d_call: .
clone_size: many
j_call: TRBJ2-5
v_call: TRBV5-1
cdr3_length: 15
cdr3_aa: CASSLVFGEGETQYF
cdr3_nt: TGCGCCAGCAGCTTGGTTTTCGGGGAAGGGGAGACCCAGTACTTC

d_call: .
clone_size: many
j_call: TRBJ1-1
v_call: TRBV24-1
cdr3_length: 14
cdr3_aa: CATSDSGSGTEAFF
cdr3_nt: TGTGCCACCAGTGATTCCGGGTCTGGCACTGAAGCTTTCTTT

d_call: .
clone_size: many
j_call: TRBJ1-6
v_call: TRBV3-1
cdr3_length: 14
cdr3_aa: CASSLRTNNSPLHF
cdr3_nt: TGTGCCAGCAGCCTTCGCACAAATAATTCACCCCTCCACTTT

d_call: TRBD2
clone_size: many
j_call: TRBJ2-3
v_call: TRBV5-1
cdr3_length: 15
cdr3_aa: CASSLDGGASDTQYF
cdr3_nt: TGCGCCAGCAGCTTGGACGGGGGGGCGTCAGATACGCAGTATTTT

d_call: TRBD1
clone_size: many
j_call: TRBJ2-3
v_call: TRBV27
cdr3_length: 14
cdr3_aa: CASRTGGALDTQYF
cdr3_nt: TGTGCCAGCCGAACAGGGGGCGCATTAGATACGCAGTATTTT

d_call: .
clone_size: many
j_call: TRBJ2-2
v_call: TRBV6-1
cdr3_length: 11
cdr3_aa: CASSTAGELFF
cdr3_nt: TGTGCCAGCAGTACAGCCGGGGAGCTGTTTTTT

d_call: .
clone_size: many
j_call: TRBJ2-5
v_call: TRBV5-6
cdr3_length: 14
cdr3_aa: CASSLSAGGETQYF
cdr3_nt: TGTGCCAGCAGCTTGTCAGCGGGTGGCGAGACCCAGTACTTC

d_call: .
clone_size: .
j_call: TRBJ1-6
v_call: TRBV6-4
cdr3_length: 19
cdr3_aa: CASSEPPPGQHIQPSTLHF
cdr3_nt: TGTGCCAGCAGTGAACCACCGCCGGGACAACACATTCAACCCTCTACCCTCCACTTT

d_call: .
clone_size: many
j_call: TRBJ2-5
v_call: TRBV5-1
cdr3_length: 15
cdr3_aa: CASSLALLAQETQYF
cdr3_nt: TGCGCCAGCAGCTTGGCCCTTCTAGCGCAAGAGACCCAGTACTTC

d_call: .
clone_size: many
j_call: TRBJ2-1
v_call: TRBV20-1
cdr3_length: 14
cdr3_aa: CSANPGPSYNEQFF
cdr3_nt: TGCAGCGCAAACCCGGGTCCCTCCTACAATGAGCAGTTCTTC

d_call: TRBD1
clone_size: many
j_call: TRBJ2-3
v_call: TRBV12-3/TRBV12-4
cdr3_length: 15
cdr3_aa: CASSHAQGGQDTQYF
cdr3_nt: TGTGCCAGCAGTCACGCACAGGGGGGTCAGGATACGCAGTATTTT

d_call: .
clone_size: few
j_call: TRBJ1-1
v_call: TRBV7-2
cdr3_length: 14
cdr3_aa: CASSLFPGYTEAFF
cdr3_nt: TGTGCCAGCAGCTTATTTCCAGGTTATACTGAAGCTTTCTTT

d_call: .
clone_size: few
j_call: TRBJ2-2
v_call: TRBV20-1
cdr3_length: 15
cdr3_aa: CSARGFGSGTGELFF
cdr3_nt: TGCAGTGCTAGAGGGTTCGGGAGTGGCACCGGGGAGCTGTTTTTT

d_call: .
clone_size: many
j_call: TRBJ2-5
v_call: TRBV12-3/TRBV12-4
cdr3_length: 14
cdr3_aa: CASSGPLGRGTQYF
cdr3_nt: TGTGCCAGCAGTGGTCCACTGGGGCGAGGGACCCAGTACTTC

d_call: TRBD1
clone_size: many
j_call: TRBJ2-1
v_call: TRBV7-9
cdr3_length: 16
cdr3_aa: CASSLLGTGMNNEQFF
cdr3_nt: TGTGCCAGCAGCTTATTGGGGACAGGAATGAACAATGAGCAGTTCTTC

d_call: .
clone_size: many
j_call: TRBJ1-6
v_call: TRBV5-6
cdr3_length: 11
cdr3_aa: CASSSGPPPLF
cdr3_nt: .

d_call: .
clone_size: many
j_call: TRBJ1-1
v_call: TRBV20-1
cdr3_length: 14
cdr3_aa: CSAREWQGNTEAFF
cdr3_nt: TGCAGTGCTAGAGAATGGCAGGGAAACACTGAAGCTTTCTTT

d_call: TRBD2
clone_size: .
j_call: TRBJ2-1
v_call: TRBV12-3/TRBV12-4
cdr3_length: 15
cdr3_aa: CASSLSGGERNEQFF
cdr3_nt: TGTGCCAGCAGTTTGTCGGGGGGGGAAAGAAATGAGCAGTTCTTC

d_call: .
clone_size: many
j_call: TRBJ1-2
v_call: TRBV7-8
cdr3_length: 15
cdr3_aa: CASSYPGADTSGYTF
cdr3_nt: TGTGCCAGCAGCTACCCGGGGGCGGATACCTCTGGCTACACCTTC

d_call: TRBD1
clone_size: many
j_call: TRBJ1-2
v_call: TRBV20-1
cdr3_length: 13
cdr3_aa: CSARPGQDYGYTF
cdr3_nt: TGCAGTGCTAGGCCGGGACAGGACTATGGCTACACCTTC

d_call: .
clone_size: many
j_call: TRBJ2-2
v_call: TRBV5-1
cdr3_length: 14
cdr3_aa: CASSLSNTAGELFF
cdr3_nt: TGCGCCAGCAGCTTGTCCAATACGGCCGGGGAGCTGTTTTTT

d_call: .
clone_size: many
j_call: TRBJ2-1
v_call: TRBV18
cdr3_length: 11
cdr3_aa: CASSPKYEQFF
cdr3_nt: TGTGCCAGCTCACCAAAATATGAGCAGTTCTTC

d_call: .
clone_size: .
j_call: TRBJ2-7
v_call: TRBV10-1
cdr3_length: 12
cdr3_aa: CASSGAPGEQYF
cdr3_nt: TGCGCCAGCAGTGGGGCACCGGGCGAGCAGTACTTC

d_call: .
clone_size: many
j_call: TRBJ1-1
v_call: TRBV5-1
cdr3_length: 13
cdr3_aa: CASSFRGADEAFF
cdr3_nt: TGCGCCAGCAGCTTCCGAGGGGCCGATGAAGCTTTCTTT

d_call: .
clone_size: many
j_call: TRBJ1-2
v_call: TRBV7-6
cdr3_length: 15
cdr3_aa: CASSLIAGTNYGYTF
cdr3_nt: TGTGCCAGCAGCTTAATTGCGGGGACTAACTATGGCTACACCTTC

d_call: .
clone_size: many
j_call: TRBJ2-1
v_call: TRBV27
cdr3_length: 12
cdr3_aa: CASSFLGYEQFF
cdr3_nt: TGTGCCAGCAGTTTTCTGGGCTATGAGCAGTTCTTC

d_call: TRBD2
clone_size: many
j_call: TRBJ2-3
v_call: TRBV5-1
cdr3_length: 16
cdr3_aa: CASSPSGGGATDTQYF
cdr3_nt: TGCGCCAGCAGCCCGTCCGGCGGGGGGGCCACAGATACGCAGTATTTT

d_call: TRBD1
clone_size: many
j_call: TRBJ2-2
v_call: TRBV12-3/TRBV12-4
cdr3_length: 14
cdr3_aa: CASRPGQQGGELFF
cdr3_nt: TGTGCCAGCAGACCGGGACAGCAAGGCGGGGAGCTGTTTTTT

d_call: TRBD1
clone_size: many
j_call: TRBJ2-7
v_call: TRBV20-1
cdr3_length: 14
cdr3_aa: CSASNGQGTHEQYF
cdr3_nt: TGCAGTGCTAGCAATGGACAGGGCACCCACGAGCAGTACTTC

d_call: .
clone_size: many
j_call: TRBJ1-5
v_call: TRBV20-1
cdr3_length: 13
cdr3_aa: CSAGAETNQPQHF
cdr3_nt: TGCAGTGCAGGGGCCGAAACAAATCAGCCCCAGCATTTT

d_call: .
clone_size: many
j_call: TRBJ1-4
v_call: TRBV20-1
cdr3_length: 13
cdr3_aa: CSASGEGHEKLFF
cdr3_nt: TGCAGTGCCTCCGGGGAGGGGCATGAAAAACTGTTTTTT

d_call: TRBD1
clone_size: many
j_call: TRBJ1-5
v_call: TRBV15
cdr3_length: 15
cdr3_aa: CATSRDGTGNQPQHF
cdr3_nt: TGTGCCACCAGCAGAGACGGGACAGGCAATCAGCCCCAGCATTTT

d_call: .
clone_size: many
j_call: TRBJ2-7
v_call: TRBV29-1
cdr3_length: 13
cdr3_aa: CSVETGRNHEQYF
cdr3_nt: TGCAGCGTTGAAACCGGCAGGAACCACGAGCAGTACTTC

d_call: .
clone_size: many
j_call: TRBJ2-1
v_call: TRBV5-1
cdr3_length: 15
cdr3_aa: CASAGGGTAGNEQFF
cdr3_nt: TGCGCCAGCGCCGGAGGGGGGACGGCGGGCAATGAGCAGTTCTTC

d_call: TRBD2
clone_size: .
j_call: TRBJ2-1
v_call: TRBV7-6
cdr3_length: 15
cdr3_aa: CASSGETSVGNEQFF
cdr3_nt: TGTGCCAGCAGCGGAGAGACTAGCGTGGGCAATGAGCAGTTCTTC

d_call: .
clone_size: many
j_call: TRBJ1-1
v_call: TRBV3-1
cdr3_length: 14
cdr3_aa: CASLGSGAGTEAFF
cdr3_nt: TGTGCCAGCTTGGGATCAGGGGCTGGCACTGAAGCTTTCTTT

d_call: .
clone_size: few
j_call: TRBJ2-1
v_call: TRBV10-2
cdr3_length: 14
cdr3_aa: CASRTRGASNEQFF
cdr3_nt: TGCGCCAGCAGAACTAGGGGGGCCTCCAATGAGCAGTTCTTC

d_call: .
clone_size: many
j_call: TRBJ1-2
v_call: TRBV28
cdr3_length: 14
cdr3_aa: CASSLPGSNYGYTF
cdr3_nt: TGTGCCAGCAGTTTACCGGGATCTAACTATGGCTACACCTTC

d_call: TRBD1
clone_size: many
j_call: TRBJ1-3
v_call: TRBV5-1
cdr3_length: 13
cdr3_aa: CASMPGQGNTIYF
cdr3_nt: TGCGCCAGTATGCCGGGACAGGGAAACACCATATATTTT

d_call: TRBD1
clone_size: many
j_call: TRBJ1-1
v_call: TRBV5-1
cdr3_length: 15
cdr3_aa: CASSLYGQGNTEAFF
cdr3_nt: TGCGCCAGCAGCTTGTACGGACAGGGGAACACTGAAGCTTTCTTT

d_call: .
clone_size: many
j_call: TRBJ1-3
v_call: TRBV20-1
cdr3_length: 13
cdr3_aa: CSAIQDLGNTIYF
cdr3_nt: TGCAGTGCTATACAGGATCTTGGAAACACCATATATTTT

d_call: TRBD2
clone_size: many
j_call: TRBJ2-1
v_call: TRBV6-5
cdr3_length: 18
cdr3_aa: CASSYSRLAAISYNEQFF
cdr3_nt: TGTGCCAGCAGTTACTCGAGACTAGCGGCGATAAGCTACAATGAGCAGTTCTTC

d_call: .
clone_size: many
j_call: TRBJ1-1
v_call: TRBV6-5
cdr3_length: 14
cdr3_aa: CASSSLLLRTEAFF
cdr3_nt: TGTGCCAGCAGTTCCCTCTTATTGCGCACTGAAGCTTTCTTT